This T cell receptor (beta chain) came from a study of blood T cells in healthy people across ages. This clonotype was seen many times. Its antigen remains unidentified. V lost 2 bases and J lost 0, with 15 bases in between. The CDR3 runs to 17 residues. The germline CDR1 and CDR2 sequences are MGHRA and YSYEKL. Overall study results and limits: Compared with aged donors, long-lived donors showed fewer expanded clones, suggesting selection.

A second PCR of roughly 7 to 11 cycles used a sample-barcoded 5' primer and a J-beta primer mix. TCRdb reprocessed the 5' RACE reads via MiXCR and lists one record per CDR3 protein. The table shows about 930,000 distinct CDR3 sequences, with almost 30% occurring only once. These data also formed part of another study, on T cells of mothers and their children. Per that study: Overlap in related mother-child pairs always slightly exceeded unrelated pairs, never significantly.

Sequencing input: blood. The chain has TRBV4-1 and TRBJ2-3; weak D call: TRBD2 (5 bases). This clonotype originated in a woman in her thirties or forties in good health. For the CDR3, the DNA is TGCGCCAGCAGCCAACTAAATCTAGCTCAGAGCACAGATACGCAGTATTTT. The encoded protein is CASSQLNLAQSTDTQYF.